The 27 T cell receptor beta chains below were found in one sample sequenced in a study of T cells in localized non-small cell lung cancer. Produced via immunoSEQ multiplex PCR; TCRdb's table is partial and in-frame only. There are about 91,000 clones in the sample; 87% occur only once, and about 16% lies in the top ten. Sequencing was performed on peripheral blood, taken before any cancer treatment. These receptor sequences come from a man aged 35 to 69 with stage I squamous cell lung carcinoma.

The sample holds a few counts of this clone. The rearrangement uses TRBV5-4 and TRBJ1-2; 8 bases fit TRBD1. V trimming: 6 bases; J trimming: 3 bases; junction bases outside the gene matches: 7. Germline values: CDR1 SGHNT, CDR2 YYREEE (reference sequence). The CDR3 spans 14 residues. CDR3 sequence: CASTTGGQDYGYTF. DNA for the CDR3: TGTGCCAGCACCACGGGGGGACAGGACTATGGCTACACCTTC. The full variable domain, its missing parts supplied by reference TRBV5-4 and TRBJ1-2, is ETGVTQSPTHLIKTRGQQVTLRCSSQSGHNTVSWYQQALGQGPQFIFQYYREEENGRGNFPPRFSGLQFPNYSSELNVNALELDDSALYLCASTTGGQDYGYTFGSGTRLTVV.

This chain joins TRBV7-8 and TRBJ2-3; 8 bases are a match to TRBD2. This CDR3 has 16 amino acids. Trimming cost V 6 bases and J 3 bases; bases outside gene matches: 11. CDR1 and CDR2 (germline): SGHVS, FQNEAQ. CDR3 bases: TGTGCCAGCAGTCAGAGTAGCGGGGTGGCGACAGATACGCAGTATTTT. It specifies CASSQSSGVATDTQYF.

Concerning this clone: Germline and junction disagree at one end, which may indicate a read error. The genes are TRBV10-3 and TRBJ1-5; 12 nucleotides line up with TRBD1. Germline V gives CDR1 ENHRY, CDR2 SYGVKD. CDR3 length: 17 residues. The CDR3 DNA sequence: TGTGCCATCAGTCAGTCAGGGACAGGGGGCTTCAATCAGCCCCAGCATTTT. Translated: CAISQSGTGGFNQPQHF.

The chain links TRBV6-1 to TRBJ2-3, with D possibly called TRBD1 or TRBD2 (5 bases each). V was trimmed by 0 bases and J by 6 bases, leaving 22 bases between them. The V gene's germline CDR1 is MNHNS and CDR2 SASEGT. The CDR3 has 18 residues. Here the CDR3 reads CASSEARSGTVATDTQYF. The DNA of the CDR3 is TGTGCCAGCAGTGAAGCCCGGTCCGGGACGGTCGCGACGGATACGCAGTATTTT.

In its sample, this clone was seen a few times. This rearrangement joins TRBV6-1 to TRBJ2-7; the D gene could be TRBD1 or TRBD2 (6 bases each). CDR1 and CDR2 from the germline V gene are MNHNS and SASEGT. The CDR3 covers 16 residues. The V end lost 4 bases, the J end lost 5 bases, and 21 bases lay between the germline ends. The CDR3 DNA reads TGTGCCAGCAGTGCTTCCCCCTCCGGGGGCCTCAACGAGCAGTACTTC. Protein sequence: CASSASPSGGLNEQYF.

The chain is built from TRBV14 and TRBJ2-5; maybe TRBD2 (5 bases). The CDR3 has 14 residues. V lost 4 bases and J lost 1, with 10 bases in between. The germline CDR1 and CDR2 sequences are SGHDN and FVKESK. The CDR3 region is CASSLRALQETQYF. As DNA, the CDR3 is TGTGCCAGCAGCCTGCGGGCCCTCCAAGAGACCCAGTACTTC.

The chain has TRBV15 and TRBJ2-5; the D is unclear. Germline V CDR1 and CDR2: LNHNV, YYDKDF (reference sequence). V lost 8 bases, J lost 5 bases, and 15 bases lay in between. The CDR3 has 13 amino acids. The CDR3 here is CATAPRGGETQYF. The DNA of the CDR3 is TGTGCCACCGCCCCCAGAGGTGGGGAGACCCAGTACTTC.

The chain has TRBV9 and TRBJ2-6; no firm D call. Germline lookup yields CDR1 SGDLS and CDR2 YYNGEE. This CDR3 contains 20 residues. Trimming removed 0 bases from V and 0 bases from J, with 19 bases in between. CDR3 DNA: TGTGCCAGCAGCGTAGCGTCAGCCAGAGACCTTAGCTCTGGGGCCAACGTCCTGACTTTC. Translating gives CASSVASARDLSSGANVLTF. Drawing the rest from reference TRBV9 and TRBJ2-6, the complete variable domain is DSGVTQTPKHLITATGQRVTLRCSPRSGDLSVYWYQQSLDQGLQFLIQYYNGEERAKGNILERFSAQQFPDLHSELNLSSLELGDSALYFCASSVASARDLSSGANVLTFGAGSRLTVL.

The rearrangement links TRBV5-1 to TRBJ2-3; 13 bases agree with TRBD2. The CDR3 extends over 17 amino acids. CDR1 and CDR2 (germline): SGHRS, YFSETQ. The junction had 4 bases not matched to a gene; V was cut back by 3 bases and J by 0 bases. DNA of the CDR3: TGCGCCAGCAGCTCGGGACTAGCGGGGTTTAGCACAGATACGCAGTATTTT. Its translation is CASSSGLAGFSTDTQYF.

This clone was seen once. This rearrangement joins TRBV29-1 to TRBJ2-1; D unclear. Per germline, CDR1 SQVTM and CDR2 ANQGSEA. The CDR3 length is 10 residues. With 6 bases removed from V and 2 bases from J, the gap between germline ends came to 2 bases. The CDR3 DNA is TGCAGCGTGGCCTACAATGAGCAGTTCTTC. It is translated as CSVAYNEQFF.

This clone has more than one count but fewer than ten. The rearrangement links TRBV5-1 to TRBJ1-6; 8 bases are shared with TRBD1. The CDR3 extends over 15 amino acids. V dropped 0 bases and J dropped 9; count of bases not matched to a gene: 5. In germline, CDR1 is SGHRS, CDR2 YFSETQ. CDR3 nucleotide sequence: TGCGCCAGCAGCTTGGAAGGACAGGGTGCTTCACCCCTCCACTTT. Protein sequence: CASSLEGQGASPLHF.

This chain uses TRBV29-1 with TRBJ1-1; no clear D. This CDR3 is built from 13 residues. The ends were cut back, 6 bases at V and 3 bases at J, with 14 bases in the middle. The V gene's germline CDR1 is SQVTM and CDR2 ANQGSEA. CDR3 in DNA: TGCAGCGTAGCCCCCAGGTTTGACACTGAAGCTTTCTTT. This sequence encodes CSVAPRFDTEAFF.

The chain combines TRBV18 with TRBJ2-1, with 7 bases aligning to TRBD2. J gave up 4 bases and V 4 bases, and 10 bases lay outside the gene matches. The CDR3 has 16 amino acids. Germline CDR1 KGHSH, CDR2 LQKENI. Here the CDR3 reads CASSRNRDYQYNEQFF. The CDR3 DNA reads as TGTGCCAGCTCACGAAATCGGGACTATCAGTACAATGAGCAGTTCTTC.

The V call is TRBV9, the J call TRBJ1-3; TRBD1 agrees at 7 bases. Trimming took 0 bases from V and 0 from J; bases not matched to a gene: 3. CDR1 and CDR2 from the germline V gene are SGDLS and YYNGEE. The CDR3 has 16 amino acids. The CDR3 sequence is CASSVGTGTSGNTIYF. For the CDR3, the DNA is TGTGCCAGCAGCGTAGGGACAGGAACCTCTGGAAACACCATATATTTT.

The rearrangement uses TRBV7-2 and TRBJ2-3; D is unresolved. The V gene's germline CDR1 is SGHTA and CDR2 FQGNSA. This CDR3 is 15 amino acids long. The germline V and J ends were trimmed by 1 base and 1 base, with 9 bases remaining between them. CDR3 sequence reads: CASSLVAIRTDTQYF. The DNA of the CDR3 is TGTGCCAGCAGCTTAGTGGCTATCCGCACAGATACGCAGTATTTT.

This clone was counted once. The gene calls are TRBV9 and TRBJ2-5; possible D gene TRBD2, 5 bases. V was pared by 0 bases and J by 0 bases, with 12 bases between. CDR1 is SGDLS, CDR2 YYNGEE, per germline. The CDR3 covers 16 residues. The CDR3 DNA follows: TGTGCCAGCAGCGTAGAGGCGAGGGTAGACCAAGAGACCCAGTACTTC. Amino acids: CASSVEARVDQETQYF.

J is TRBJ1-5 and V is TRBV23-1, with 8 positions matching TRBD1. TRBV23-1 carries the ORF label, with uncertain function. Unmatched junction bases numbered 15, after V lost 8 bases and J lost 3 bases. This CDR3 is 17 amino acids long. CDR3 sequence (DNA): TGCGCCAGCCCGCGCCGGCAGCAGACAGGGGACAATCAGCCCCAGCATTTT. It encodes CASPRRQQTGDNQPQHF.

The rearrangement joins TRBV7-6 to TRBJ2-7, with D possibly being TRBD1 (6 bases). This CDR3 has 16 amino acids. Trimming stripped 2 bases from V and 2 bases from J, with 16 bases between. Per germline, CDR1 SGHVS and CDR2 FNYEAQ. The CDR3 nucleotides read TGTGCCAGCAGCTTACGCCCTGCCAGGGGTACCTACGAGCAGTACTTC. Its protein product is CASSLRPARGTYEQYF.

The chain has TRBV7-2 and TRBJ2-7; D gene ambiguous. CDR1 SGHTA and CDR2 FQGNSA come from the germline V gene. The CDR3 extends over 12 amino acids. Deletions cut 4 bases from V and 6 bases from J, with 10 bases between. CDR3 loop: CASSSGFSEQYF. CDR3 coding DNA: TGTGCCAGCAGCTCGGGTTTTAGCGAGCAGTACTTC.

The J gene is TRBJ2-1, the V gene TRBV4-1; 8 bases are shared with TRBD1. This CDR3 comprises 15 residues. CDR1 is MGHRA, CDR2 YSYEKL, per germline. Losses at the gene ends were 2 bases for V and 5 bases for J; bases not matched to a gene: 5. DNA of the CDR3: TGCGCCAGCAGCCAACTCCCGGGACAGGACAATGAGCAGTTCTTC. This encodes CASSQLPGQDNEQFF.

V is TRBV5-6 and J is TRBJ1-2; 7 bases match TRBD1. There are 14 residues in the CDR3. After removal of 4 bases from V and 0 bases from J, the junction contained 3 bases not matched to a gene. The V gene's germline CDR1 is SGHDT and CDR2 YYEEEE. The CDR3 reads CASSAGGTNYGYTF. CDR3 bases: TGTGCCAGCAGCGCAGGGGGAACTAACTATGGCTACACCTTC.

This sequence joins TRBV4-2 and TRBJ2-1; the match to TRBD2 covers 8 bases. Germline-derived CDR1 and CDR2 are LGHNA and YNFKEQ. J gave up 8 bases and V 2 bases, and 17 bases lay outside the gene matches. There are 18 residues in the CDR3. The CDR3 nucleotides read TGTGCCAGCAGCCAACCCGGTATATCTAGCGGGCCGCGGGATGAGCAGTTCTTC. It yields the protein CASSQPGISSGPRDEQFF.

V usage is TRBV4-1 and J usage is TRBJ2-5; a weak D match, TRBD1 (6 bases). This CDR3 contains 20 residues. The V gene's germline CDR1 is MGHRA and CDR2 YSYEKL. V lost 0 bases, J lost 5 bases, and 28 bases lay in between. The CDR3 DNA reads TGCGCCAGCAGCCAAGATGGGGCCCCGGGACAAGGGATTCCAGGGGAGACCCAGTACTTC. This codes for CASSQDGAPGQGIPGETQYF.

The V and J genes are TRBV7-2 and TRBJ1-1; D might be TRBD1 (5 bases). CDR3 length: 13 residues. The V end lost 5 bases, the J end lost 2 bases, and 9 bases lay between the germline ends. CDR1 and CDR2 from the germline V gene are SGHTA and FQGNSA. As DNA, the CDR3 is TGTGCCAGCAGCAAGGGGCAAAACACTGAAGCTTTCTTT. It is translated as CASSKGQNTEAFF.

This rearrangement joins TRBV30 to TRBJ1-2, with D perhaps TRBD1 (6 bases). The CDR3 totals 14 residues. Trimming shortened V by 5 bases and J by 7 bases, and 20 bases separated the two germline ends. The germline V gene has CDR1 GTSNPN and CDR2 SVGIG (reference sequence). CDR3 protein: CAWWGGRGLRGYTF. CDR3 coding DNA: TGTGCCTGGTGGGGGGGGCGGGGGCTTCGTGGCTACACCTTC.

The genes are TRBV5-1 and TRBJ1-3; TRBD1 might be the D (6 bases). V lost 7 bases, J lost 7 bases, and 21 bases lay in between. The CDR3 has 15 amino acids. The germline CDR1 and CDR2 sequences are SGHRS and YFSETQ. CDR3 DNA sequence: TGCGCCAGCGGAAGATCACCAGGGGAGGGTAACACCATATATTTT. It yields the protein CASGRSPGEGNTIYF. Full variable domain (outside the CDR3, taken from reference TRBV5-1 and TRBJ1-3): KAGVTQTPRYLIKTRGQQVTLSCSPISGHRSVSWYQQTPGQGLQFLFEYFSETQRNKGNFPGRFSGRQFSNSRSEMNVSTLELGDSALYLCASGRSPGEGNTIYFGEGSWLTVV.

The CDR3 nucleotides are TGTGCCAGCAGTTACTCTGATAACAGGGGTTGGGGCTACACCTTC. Its translation is CASSYSDNRGWGYTF. The chain uses TRBV6-6 and TRBJ1-2; TRBD1 agrees at 7 bases. This CDR3 has 15 residues. CDR1 and CDR2 (germline): MNHNY, SVGAGI (reference sequence). V trimming: 0 bases; J trimming: 8 bases; junction bases outside the gene matches: 9.